This TCR beta chain was obtained from a study of T cells in Graves' hyperthyroidism and ophthalmopathy. Study results and caveats: A 13 V-J model separated ophthalmopathy from stable hyperthyroidism. Model output signaled ophthalmopathy a median approximately six months ahead of onset. Most thyroid clonotypes expanded above 0.001 appeared in blood too.

Using RNA transcripts as the source, TCR beta CDR3 regions were amplified. TCR CDR3 regions were first amplified by RT-PCR with HTBI primers. Using its own MiXCR run on the multiplex PCR reads, TCRdb lists one record per CDR3 protein. The sample shows 400,000 to 500,000 distinct CDR3 sequences, around an eighth of them seen only once. For this clonotype: What it binds is unknown.

The receptor's source is a woman younger than 30 with Graves' hyperthyroidism. Sequencing was done on a sample of blood.

CDR3 sequence reads: CASSRGQGVTRELFF. The CDR3 DNA sequence: TGTGCCAGCAGCCGCGGACAGGGGGTAACTAGGGAGCTGTTTTTT. The chain has TRBV14 and TRBJ2-2, with 10 positions matching TRBD1. V lost 4 bases, J lost 9 bases, and 8 bases stayed unmatched. Germline V CDR1 and CDR2: SGHDN, FVKESK. The CDR3 has 15 residues.